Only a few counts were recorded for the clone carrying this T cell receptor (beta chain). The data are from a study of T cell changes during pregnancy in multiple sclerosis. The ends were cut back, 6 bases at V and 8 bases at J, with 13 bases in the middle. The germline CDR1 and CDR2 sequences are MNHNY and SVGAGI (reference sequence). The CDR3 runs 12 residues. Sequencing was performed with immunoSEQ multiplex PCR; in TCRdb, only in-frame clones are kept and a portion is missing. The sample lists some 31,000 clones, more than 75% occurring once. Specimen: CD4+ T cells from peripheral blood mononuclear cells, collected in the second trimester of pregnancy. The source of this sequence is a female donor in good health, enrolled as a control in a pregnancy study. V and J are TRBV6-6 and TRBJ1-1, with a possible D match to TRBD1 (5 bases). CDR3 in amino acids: CASSQQVGEAFF. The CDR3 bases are TGTGCCAGCAGCCAACAGGTAGGGGAAGCTTTCTTT.